This TCR beta chain is from a study of CD8+ T cells in alopecia areata. Study at large: Treated patients were given 5 to 10 mg oral tofacitinib twice daily.

Treatment reported: oral pan-JAK inhibitor, 5-10 mg twice daily. Investigators sorted PBMCs to obtain both CD4+ and CD8+ T cells. Extracted from the samples, RNA was reverse transcribed into cDNA to serve as the sequencing template. Measured with immunoSEQ multiplex PCR; TCRdb has only the in-frame clones, and not every one. The sample gives about 210,000 clones, approximately 72% of which show up once; 0.95% to 1.5% is in the top ten. The study's findings and limits: Scalp clonality and expanded CD8+ clones among the top 100 fell significantly with tofacitinib. Clonality was higher in lesional than normal scalp, especially in alopecia totalis/universalis.

Remarks on this clone: The target antigen is unknown.

The CDR3 runs to 12 residues. Germline V gene lookup returns CDR1 MNHNS and CDR2 SASEGT. V lost 0 bases to trimming and J lost 5 bases, with 3 bases between them. The starting material was CD4+ T cells sorted from blood, obtained around week 42, from a patient treated with tofacitinib. This clonotype originated in a human donor with alopecia areata. The V call is TRBV6-1, the J call TRBJ2-3, with no clear D. The CDR3 DNA reads TGTGCCAGCAGTGAAGCCGGAGATACGCAGTATTTT. The encoded protein is CASSEAGDTQYF.